This is a list of T cell receptor beta chains from one sample in a study of blood T cell repertoires in COVID-19. This table comes from immunoSEQ multiplex PCR, and its TCRdb copy is limited to in-frame clones, with some not included. Of 90,000 to 120,000 clones listed, approximately 88% are singletons. Input material: peripheral blood. These receptors were collected from a man aged 35 to 55 with active or convalescent COVID-19. CDR3s include the opening cysteine and the closing phenylalanine or tryptophan. The D gene is left open where the match is weak. Expanded clones are given a class, and other clones once, few, many or no size at all.

size,V,length,D,J,DNA,CDR3
NA,TRBV20-1,14,TRBD1,TRBJ1-2,TGCAGTGCTACTGACACAGGGGCTAGCTATGGCTACACCTTC,CSATDTGASYGYTF
NA,TRBV19,17,TRBD1,TRBJ1-4,TGTGCCAGTAGTAGCTACCGGGACAGGGGAACTAATGAAAAACTGTTTTTT,CASSSYRDRGTNEKLFF
NA,TRBV12-3/TRBV12-4,12,NA,TRBJ1-4,TGTGCCAGCAGTGGAGGCCCGGAAAAACTGTTTTTT,CASSGGPEKLFF
few,TRBV7-9,14,TRBD1,TRBJ1-1,TGTGCCATACGGCTGGACAGGGTGGATACTGAAGCTTTCTTT,CAIRLDRVDTEAFF
NA,TRBV6-5,11,NA,TRBJ1-2,TGTGCCAGCACGGCAGGTTATGGCTACACCTTC,CASTAGYGYTF
few,TRBV7-2,15,TRBD1,TRBJ1-6,TGTGCCAGCAGCTCTAACAGGGGGTCGGGATCACCCCTCCACTTT,CASSSNRGSGSPLHF
NA,TRBV7-2,14,TRBD1,TRBJ2-5,TGTGCCAGCAGCCCCCAACAGGGGCCCGAGACCCAGTACTTC,CASSPQQGPETQYF
NA,TRBV19,14,NA,TRBJ2-7,TGTGCCAGTAGTATGTTCGGCGGGCTCTACGAGCAGTACTTC,CASSMFGGLYEQYF
once,TRBV20-1,14,TRBD2,TRBJ2-1,TGCAGTGCTAGTGAACTAGCGGGGAGGGGGGAGCAGTTCTTC,CSASELAGRGEQFF
NA,TRBV18,17,NA,TRBJ1-2,TGTGCCAGCTCACCGGGGCTGGAGAGTTTGGCTAACTATGGCTACACCTTC,CASSPGLESLANYGYTF
NA,TRBV10-1,15,TRBD2,TRBJ2-7,TGCGCCAGCAGTGAGTCGGCTAGCGGCCTACGGAAGCAGTACTTC,CASSESASGLRKQYF